This T cell receptor (beta chain) is drawn from a study of shared clonotypes between healthy human individuals. Sorted-subset replicate PCRs used roughly 210 ng of genomic DNA. This amount corresponded to 33,000 or so T cell genomes. TCRdb's table, derived via immunoSEQ multiplex PCR, lists solely in-frame clones and lacks some. The sample carries a few million clones, approximately 92% recorded once. CDR3 length: 16 residues. V was trimmed by 1 base and J by 5 bases, leaving 17 bases between them. Germline V gives CDR1 SGHAT, CDR2 FQDESV (reference sequence). Sequencing input: naive CD4+ T cells sorted from blood. Subset of the sample: CD45RA+ positively selected. This chain connects TRBV11-1 to TRBJ1-1; D may be TRBD1 (6 bases). This clonotype originated in a man between 18 and 29 years old in good health. CDR3 loop: CASSLGGKQGWTEAFF. CDR3 sequence (DNA): TGTGCCAGCAGCTTAGGTGGTAAACAGGGATGGACTGAAGCTTTCTTT.